These 10 T cell receptor beta chains share one sample of origin, sequenced in a study of Graves' ophthalmopathy and Graves' hyperthyroidism. Transcripts of RNA were the source for amplifying TCR beta CDR3 regions. HTBI primers were employed in first-round RT-PCR, then a second-round multiplex PCR followed. TCRdb recomputed calls from the multiplex PCR reads with MiXCR, one row per CDR3 protein. Counted here are 300,000 to 400,000 distinct CDR3 sequences, 17% occurring once; the ten biggest clones make up 10% to 15%. Material: peripheral blood. These receptors were collected from an adult man with Graves' ophthalmopathy.

On this clonotype: This clone may be a read error of a much larger clone one base away. The chain carries TRBV20-1 and TRBJ2-5, with D unresolved. CDR3 length: 14 amino acids. Germline V CDR1 and CDR2: DFQATT, SNEGSKA (reference sequence). The CDR3 is CSARDQKSQETLYF. DNA of the CDR3: TGCAGTGCTAGAGATCAAAAAAGTCAAGAGACCCTGTACTTC.

The table lists this clonotype with many counts. The rearrangement joins TRBV7-8 to TRBJ1-2; 7 bases are shared with TRBD1. There are 16 residues in the CDR3. V shed 5 bases, J shed 0 bases, and the junction held 9 bases outside the gene matches. Germline V CDR1 and CDR2: SGHVS, FQNEAQ. The CDR3 DNA follows: TGTGCCAGCAGCCAATCGAACAGGGGAACTAACTATGGCTACACCTTC. Its protein product is CASSQSNRGTNYGYTF.

This clonotype showed up many times. This sequence joins TRBV20-1 and TRBJ2-3, with 9 bases matching TRBD2. Losses at the gene ends were 3 bases for V and 0 bases for J; bases not matched to a gene: 7. CDR1 DFQATT and CDR2 SNEGSKA come from the germline V gene (reference sequence). CDR3 length equals 16 residues. CDR3 nucleotides: TGCAGTGCTAGGACCTTAGCGGGGGCTAGCACAGATACGCAGTATTTT. As protein: CSARTLAGASTDTQYF.

In this sample, this clonotype turned up many times. J is TRBJ2-5 and V is TRBV5-6; TRBD1 is a possible D gene (5 bases). CDR1 is SGHDT and CDR2 is YYEEEE in the germline V gene. The V and J ends lost 0 bases and 7 bases respectively, with 10 bases between them. This CDR3 comprises 13 residues. The CDR3 DNA reads TGTGCCAGCAGCTTGGGGGGCTCGAGGACCCAGTACTTC. This encodes CASSLGGSRTQYF. Full variable domain (missing parts from reference TRBV5-6 and TRBJ2-5): DAGVTQSPTHLIKTRGQQVTLRCSPKSGHDTVSWYQQALGQGPQFIFQYYEEEERQRGNFPDRFSGHQFPNYSSELNVNALLLGDSALYLCASSLGGSRTQYFGPGTRLLVL.

This clonotype was counted many times. The chain is built from TRBV6-1 and TRBJ2-3; 7 bases fit TRBD2. There are 15 residues in the CDR3. Germline-derived CDR1 and CDR2 are MNHNS and SASEGT. Losses at the gene ends were 3 bases for V and 1 base for J; bases not matched to a gene: 4. As DNA, the CDR3 is TGTGCCAGCAGTGATACCAGCGGGGGCACAGATACGCAGTATTTT. Its translation: CASSDTSGGTDTQYF.

This clonotype was counted many times. The CDR3 loop reads CSAKGLAGSYEQYF. CDR3 bases: TGCAGTGCCAAGGGACTAGCCGGATCCTACGAGCAGTACTTC. The chain combines TRBV20-1 with TRBJ2-7; 9 bases are shared with TRBD2. This CDR3 is 14 amino acids long. V trimming: 6 bases; J trimming: 1 base; junction bases outside the gene matches: 7. Germline-derived CDR1 and CDR2 are DFQATT and SNEGSKA (reference sequence).

This clonotype was detected ten times or more. CDR3 region: CSARKNSPLHF. In DNA, the CDR3 is TGCAGTGCTAGAAAAAATTCACCCCTCCACTTT. J is TRBJ1-6 and V is TRBV20-1, with unresolved D. The germline V gene encodes CDR1 DFQATT and CDR2 SNEGSKA (reference sequence). This CDR3 comprises 11 residues. V lost 2 bases and J lost 7, with 3 bases in between.

This clonotype was found many times. V usage is TRBV6-2 or TRBV6-3 and J usage is TRBJ2-7; TRBD2 aligns across 9 bases. Germline V CDR1 and CDR2: MNHEY, SVGEGT. V shed 0 bases, J shed 4 bases, and the junction held 7 bases outside the gene matches. CDR3 length: 16 residues. The CDR3 is CASSYSPVAGEYEQYF. The CDR3 DNA follows: TGTGCCAGCAGTTACTCCCCGGTAGCGGGGGAATACGAGCAGTACTTC.

This clonotype was observed at least ten times. The chain carries TRBV20-1 and TRBJ1-5, with D unclear. Trimming cost V 3 bases and J 2 bases, with 26 bases left between them. Germline loops: CDR1 DFQATT, CDR2 SNEGSKA (reference sequence). The CDR3 consists of 19 residues. CDR3 coding DNA: TGCAGTGCTAGTCCTAATACGGGCGGGGATCTCTGGGGCAATCAGCCCCAGCATTTT. Its translation: CSASPNTGGDLWGNQPQHF.

The table lists this clonotype with many counts. J is TRBJ1-5 and V is TRBV27; possible D gene TRBD1, 6 bases. Between the trimmed V and J ends, which lost 2 bases and 8 bases, there was a span of 16 bases. Looked up from germline, CDR1 is MNHEY and CDR2 is SMNVEV (reference sequence). This CDR3 has 15 amino acids. The CDR3 loop is CASSLQGGGREPQHF. CDR3 coding DNA: TGTGCCAGCAGTTTACAGGGAGGGGGTAGGGAGCCCCAGCATTTT.